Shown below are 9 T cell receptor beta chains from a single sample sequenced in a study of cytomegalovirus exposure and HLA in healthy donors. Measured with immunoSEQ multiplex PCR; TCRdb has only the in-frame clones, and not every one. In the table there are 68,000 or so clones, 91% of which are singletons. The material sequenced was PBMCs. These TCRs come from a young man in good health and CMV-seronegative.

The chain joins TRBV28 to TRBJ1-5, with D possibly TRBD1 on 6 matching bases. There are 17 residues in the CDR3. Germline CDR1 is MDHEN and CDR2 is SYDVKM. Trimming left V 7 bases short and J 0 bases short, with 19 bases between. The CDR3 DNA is TGTGCCAGCATCGCTGAGAGGGGGTGGAATAGCAATCAGCCCCAGCATTTT. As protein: CASIAERGWNSNQPQHF.

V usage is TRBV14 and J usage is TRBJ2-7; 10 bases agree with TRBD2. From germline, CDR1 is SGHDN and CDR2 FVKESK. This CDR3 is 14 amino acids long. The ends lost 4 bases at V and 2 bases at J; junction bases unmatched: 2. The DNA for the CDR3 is TGTGCCAGCAGCCCCGGACTAGCGGCCTACGAGCAGTACTTC. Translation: CASSPGLAAYEQYF.

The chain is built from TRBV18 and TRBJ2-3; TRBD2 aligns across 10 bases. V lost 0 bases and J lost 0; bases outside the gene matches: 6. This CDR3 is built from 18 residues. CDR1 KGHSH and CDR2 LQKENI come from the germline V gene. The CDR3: CASSPPSLAGVSTDTQYF. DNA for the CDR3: TGTGCCAGCTCACCACCTTCCCTAGCGGGAGTAAGCACAGATACGCAGTATTTT.

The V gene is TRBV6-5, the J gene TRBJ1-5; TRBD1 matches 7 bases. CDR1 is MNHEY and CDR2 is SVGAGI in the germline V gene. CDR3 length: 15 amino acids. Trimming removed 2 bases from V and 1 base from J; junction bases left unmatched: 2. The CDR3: CASSYEGASNQPQHF. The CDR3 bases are TGTGCCAGCAGTTACGAGGGGGCGAGCAATCAGCCCCAGCATTTT.

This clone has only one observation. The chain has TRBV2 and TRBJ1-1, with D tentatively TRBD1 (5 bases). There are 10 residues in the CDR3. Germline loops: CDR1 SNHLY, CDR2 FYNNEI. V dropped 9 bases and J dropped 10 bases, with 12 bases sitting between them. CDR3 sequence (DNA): TGTGCCAGTCGGGGGGAGGGAGCTTTCTTT. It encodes CASRGEGAFF. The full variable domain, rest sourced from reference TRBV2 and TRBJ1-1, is EPEVTQTPSHQVTQMGQEVILRCVPISNHLYFYWYRQILGQKVEFLVSFYNNEISEKSEIFDDQFSVERPDGSNFTLKIRSTKLEDSAMYFCASRGEGAFFGQGTRLTVV.

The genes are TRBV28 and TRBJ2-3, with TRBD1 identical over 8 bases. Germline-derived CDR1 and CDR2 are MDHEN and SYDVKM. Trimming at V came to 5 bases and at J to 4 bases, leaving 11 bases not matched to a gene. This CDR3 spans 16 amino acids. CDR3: CASSPAGQGAADTQYF. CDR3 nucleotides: TGTGCCAGCAGTCCGGCAGGGCAGGGGGCGGCAGATACGCAGTATTTT.

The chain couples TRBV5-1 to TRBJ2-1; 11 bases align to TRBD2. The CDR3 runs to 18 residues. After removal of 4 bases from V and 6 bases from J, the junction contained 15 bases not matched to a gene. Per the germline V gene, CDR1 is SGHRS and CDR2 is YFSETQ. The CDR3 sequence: CASSPRLAGYGQTNEQFF. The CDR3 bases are TGCGCCAGCAGCCCGAGACTAGCGGGATATGGACAAACCAATGAGCAGTTCTTC.

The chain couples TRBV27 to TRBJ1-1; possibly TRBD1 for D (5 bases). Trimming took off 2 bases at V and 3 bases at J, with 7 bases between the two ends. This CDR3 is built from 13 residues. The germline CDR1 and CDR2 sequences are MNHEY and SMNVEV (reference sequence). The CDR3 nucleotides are TGTGCCAGCAGTTTAAAAGGGGACACTGAAGCTTTCTTT. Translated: CASSLKGDTEAFF.

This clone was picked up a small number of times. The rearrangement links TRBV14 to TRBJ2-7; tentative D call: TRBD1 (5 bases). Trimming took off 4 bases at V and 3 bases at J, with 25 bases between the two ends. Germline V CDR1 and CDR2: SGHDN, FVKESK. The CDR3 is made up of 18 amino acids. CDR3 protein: CASSPLGTWTTGSYEQYF. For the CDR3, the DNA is TGTGCCAGCAGCCCTCTCGGCACCTGGACCACAGGAAGCTACGAGCAGTACTTC.